This passage covers 30 T cell receptor beta chains from one sample sequenced in a study of blood T cell repertoires in COVID-19. The repertoire was sequenced with immunoSEQ multiplex PCR; TCRdb's copy has only in-frame clones and lacks some. The data show fewer than 400,000 clones, 92% seen once. Sequencing used PBMCs or T cells enriched from blood (not recorded which). These receptors came from a young woman who had recovered from COVID-19.

The chain carries TRBV19 and TRBJ1-5; D is ambiguous. This CDR3 comprises 15 residues. Per the germline V gene, CDR1 is LNHDA and CDR2 is SQIVND (reference sequence). V was shortened by 4 bases and J by 0 bases, with 10 bases between the two germline ends. CDR3 coding DNA: TGTGCCAGTAGTAACGGGTATTATAGCAATCAGCCCCAGCATTTT. Protein sequence: CASSNGYYSNQPQHF.

The CDR3 nucleotides are TGTGCCAGTAGTATGACTAGCGGGGAAGAGACCCAGTACTTC. It yields the protein CASSMTSGEETQYF. V usage is TRBV19 and J usage is TRBJ2-5, with TRBD2 matching over 11 bases. Losses at the gene ends were 3 bases for V and 3 bases for J; bases not matched to a gene: 0. CDR1 LNHDA and CDR2 SQIVND come from the germline V gene (reference sequence). The CDR3 sequence is 14 residues long.

The chain is built from TRBV18 and TRBJ2-1; TRBD2 matches 10 bases. The J segment lost 8 bases and the V segment lost 2 bases, leaving 6 bases of the junction unmatched. Per germline, CDR1 KGHSH and CDR2 LQKENI. The CDR3 runs 15 residues. DNA of the CDR3: TGTGCCAGCTCACCAAGGGCTAGCGGGAGCTATGAGCAGTTCTTC. Translated, it gives CASSPRASGSYEQFF.

This sequence joins TRBV4-2 and TRBJ2-7; 10 nucleotides align to TRBD2. Germline values: CDR1 LGHNA, CDR2 YNFKEQ. The CDR3 is 16 residues long. The J segment lost 2 bases and the V segment lost 1 base, leaving 5 bases of the junction unmatched. The CDR3 spells CASSQGDLAGAYEQYF. CDR3 sequence (DNA): TGTGCCAGCAGCCAAGGGGATCTAGCGGGGGCCTACGAGCAGTACTTC.

The DNA of the CDR3 is TGTGCCAGCAGCTTAGTTCCTAGCGGGCCACAATCCTACGAGCAGTACTTC. Its protein is CASSLVPSGPQSYEQYF. The rearrangement uses TRBV11-2 and TRBJ2-7, with 8 bases aligning to TRBD2. The junction had 9 bases not matched to a gene; V was cut back by 1 base and J by 1 base. This CDR3 is built from 17 residues. CDR1 SGHAT and CDR2 FQNNGV come from the germline V gene.

The chain is built from TRBV19 and TRBJ1-6; 7 bases align to TRBD1. The length of the CDR3 is 16 residues. CDR1 LNHDA and CDR2 SQIVND come from the germline V gene (reference sequence). V lost 5 bases to trimming and J lost 4 bases; unmatched junction nucleotides: 8. The CDR3 loop reads CASSATGDSYNSPLHF. CDR3 bases: TGTGCCAGTAGTGCCACAGGGGACTCATATAATTCACCCCTCCACTTT.

The V and J genes are TRBV5-1 and TRBJ2-3, with D maybe TRBD1 (6 bases). Per germline, CDR1 SGHRS and CDR2 YFSETQ. V lost 5 bases, J lost 2 bases, and 15 bases lay in between. The CDR3 has 15 amino acids. The CDR3 loop reads CASRTAGEHTDTQYF. The DNA of the CDR3 is TGCGCCAGCAGAACCGCAGGGGAACACACAGATACGCAGTATTTT. The full variable domain, completed using reference TRBV5-1 and TRBJ2-3, is KAGVTQTPRYLIKTRGQQVTLSCSPISGHRSVSWYQQTPGQGLQFLFEYFSETQRNKGNFPGRFSGRQFSNSRSEMNVSTLELGDSALYLCASRTAGEHTDTQYFGPGTRLTVL.

Only a few counts were recorded for this clone. V is TRBV3-1 (or the pseudogene TRBV3-2) and J is TRBJ2-7; 8 bases are a match to TRBD1. Germline loops: CDR1 LGHDT, CDR2 YNNKEL (reference sequence). The CDR3 loop spans 15 amino acids. With V trimmed by 1 base and J by 2 bases, 4 bases remained unmatched. The CDR3 nucleotides are TGTGCCAGCAGCCAAGGAGGGACAGGAGCCTACGAGCAGTACTTC. Its protein is CASSQGGTGAYEQYF.

The J gene is TRBJ1-1, the V gene TRBV29-1; D gene ambiguous. Germline lookup yields CDR1 SQVTM and CDR2 ANQGSEA. The ends were cut back, 3 bases at V and 2 bases at J, with 10 bases in the middle. CDR3 size: 13 residues. CDR3 region: CSVDEDTNTEAFF. Here the CDR3 DNA reads TGCAGCGTTGATGAAGACACAAACACTGAAGCTTTCTTT.

This clone was observed once. This chain links TRBV29-1 with TRBJ2-6; D remains unclear. Germline lookup yields CDR1 SQVTM and CDR2 ANQGSEA. V lost 4 bases and J lost 0, with 4 bases in between. The CDR3 has 13 amino acids. In DNA form, the CDR3 reads TGCAGCGTTGCAGGCTCTGGGGCCAACGTCCTGACTTTC. Amino acids: CSVAGSGANVLTF.

The CDR3: CASSTGSKKAFF. The CDR3 nucleotides are TGTGCCAGCAGCACAGGCTCAAAGAAGGCTTTCTTT. V is TRBV28 and J is TRBJ1-1; D may be TRBD1 (5 bases). The germline CDR1 and CDR2 sequences are MDHEN and SYDVKM. The V gene lost 6 bases and the J gene lost 11 bases, with 16 bases spanning the gap. This CDR3 region has 12 residues.

This chain uses TRBV7-9 with TRBJ1-4, with TRBD1 matching over 9 bases. The germline gives CDR1 SEHNR, CDR2 FQNEAQ (reference sequence). The ends lost 5 bases at V and 6 bases at J; junction bases unmatched: 7. CDR3 length equals 15 residues. The CDR3, as DNA: TGTGCCAGCAGCCTTCGACAGGGGGTCGATGAAAAACTGTTTTTT. Its protein product is CASSLRQGVDEKLFF.

This rearrangement joins TRBV7-2 to TRBJ2-7; no clear D. The CDR3 consists of 12 residues. Trimming took 3 bases from V and 4 from J, leaving 7 bases between them. Germline CDR1 SGHTA, CDR2 FQGNSA. CDR3 DNA sequence: TGTGCCAGCAGCTTTAGCCCTTACGAGCAGTACTTC. It yields the protein CASSFSPYEQYF.

V usage is TRBV28 and J usage is TRBJ2-3; 8 bases line up with TRBD2. V was pared by 5 bases and J by 3 bases, with 4 bases of the junction left unmatched. Per the germline V gene, CDR1 is MDHEN and CDR2 is SYDVKM. The CDR3 loop spans 14 amino acids. The chain's CDR3 is CASSTTGGTDTQYF. CDR3 sequence (DNA): TGTGCCAGCAGTACAACGGGGGGGACAGATACGCAGTATTTT.

V usage is TRBV19 and J usage is TRBJ2-2; 10 nucleotides line up with TRBD2. The germline V gene has CDR1 LNHDA and CDR2 SQIVND (reference sequence). This CDR3 is 17 amino acids long. The ends lost 3 bases at V and 8 bases at J; junction bases unmatched: 12. CDR3 coding DNA: TGTGCCAGTAGTATGATTCTGCTAGCGGGAGTAGTGGGGGAGCTGTTTTTT. Translating it yields CASSMILLAGVVGELFF.

As to this clone: This sample also contains other DNA sequences that code for the same CDR3. The chain joins TRBV6-2 or TRBV6-3 to TRBJ1-6, with 7 bases fitting TRBD1. The CDR3 totals 15 residues. V lost 2 bases to trimming and J lost 6 bases; unmatched junction nucleotides: 4. The germline V gene has CDR1 MNHEY and CDR2 SVGEGT. This CDR3 reads CASSYLGTVNSPLHF. The CDR3 region has the DNA TGTGCCAGCAGTTACCTCGGGACAGTTAATTCACCCCTCCACTTT.

CDR3 residues: CASSLEGTGYNEQFF. In DNA form, the CDR3 reads TGTGCCAGCAGCTTGGAGGGGACTGGGTACAATGAGCAGTTCTTC. This chain links TRBV11-3 with TRBJ2-1; D is perhaps TRBD2 (6 bases). Germline V CDR1 and CDR2: SGHNT, YENEEA. Trimming stripped 3 bases from V and 4 bases from J, with 13 bases between. CDR3 size: 15 residues.

The J gene is TRBJ2-5, the V gene TRBV4-1, with D possibly being TRBD2 (5 bases). Between the trimmed V and J ends, which lost 0 bases and 4 bases, there was a span of 12 bases. CDR3 length: 15 residues. From germline, CDR1 is MGHRA and CDR2 YSYEKL. In DNA, the CDR3 is TGCGCCAGCAGCCAAGAGTTGGAGGTGTTAGAGACCCAGTACTTC. Its translation is CASSQELEVLETQYF.

The rearrangement uses TRBV30 and TRBJ1-2; D gene unclear. Germline V lookup: CDR1 GTSNPN, CDR2 SVGIG (reference sequence). The CDR3 length is 14 residues. V was cut by 0 bases and J by 0 bases, with 8 bases left in between. This chain's CDR3 is CAWSVDNANYGYTF. For the CDR3, the DNA is TGTGCCTGGAGTGTTGACAACGCTAACTATGGCTACACCTTC.

The CDR3 here is CASSEMGGGGQPQHF. CDR3 nucleotides: TGTGCCAGCAGTGAAATGGGAGGGGGAGGTCAGCCCCAGCATTTT. The chain joins TRBV6-1 to TRBJ1-5, with D tentatively TRBD1 (6 bases). Germline V gene lookup returns CDR1 MNHNS and CDR2 SASEGT. CDR3 size: 15 residues. Deletions cut 2 bases from V and 6 bases from J, with 14 bases between.

Worth noting for this clone: This same CDR3 is encoded by further DNA sequences in the sample. The chain recombines TRBV30 with TRBJ1-1, with D perhaps TRBD1 (5 bases). CDR1 is GTSNPN, CDR2 SVGIG, per germline (reference sequence). The CDR3 has 12 amino acids. V lost 2 bases and J 5 bases, leaving 9 bases between the germline ends. This CDR3 is CAWSRGWTEAFF. CDR3 bases: TGTGCCTGGAGTAGGGGTTGGACTGAAGCTTTCTTT.

The rearrangement links TRBV14 to TRBJ2-7; D is undetermined. The length of the CDR3 is 14 residues. Germline values: CDR1 SGHDN, CDR2 FVKESK. The germline V and J ends were trimmed by 3 bases and 3 bases, with 12 bases remaining between them. This chain's CDR3 is CASSQETRLYEQYF. In DNA form, the CDR3 reads TGTGCCAGCAGCCAGGAGACTCGACTCTACGAGCAGTACTTC.

This CDR3 reads CASSKTGEHYGYTF. The CDR3 DNA is TGTGCCAGCAGCAAGACAGGAGAACACTATGGCTACACCTTC. This chain uses TRBV5-7 with TRBJ1-2, with a weak D call TRBD1 (6 bases). TRBV5-7 is flagged as an ORF with uncertain function. The CDR3 contains 14 residues. Trimming took 4 bases from V and 3 from J, leaving 13 bases between them.

The chain recombines TRBV4-1 with TRBJ2-3; the D gene is possibly TRBD1 (5 bases). Germline V gives CDR1 MGHRA, CDR2 YSYEKL. Trimming pared 3 bases from V and 5 bases from J, leaving 9 bases between. CDR3 length: 13 amino acids. The CDR3 reads CASSHERGDTQYF. The CDR3 coding sequence is TGCGCCAGCAGCCACGAAAGGGGAGATACGCAGTATTTT.

The J gene is TRBJ2-1, the V gene TRBV29-1, with D perhaps matching TRBD2 (6 bases). Germline CDR1 is SQVTM and CDR2 is ANQGSEA. The V and J ends lost 7 bases and 3 bases respectively, with 10 bases between them. This CDR3 region has 12 residues. The chain's CDR3 is CSAGTGYNEQFF. DNA for the CDR3: TGCAGCGCCGGGACTGGCTACAATGAGCAGTTCTTC.

This clone appeared once. The chain uses TRBV10-3 and TRBJ1-3, with 8 bases identical to TRBD1. V lost 8 bases and J lost 0; bases outside the gene matches: 6. The germline V gene has CDR1 ENHRY and CDR2 SYGVKD. The length of the CDR3 is 15 residues. This chain's CDR3 is CAIQGAVASGNTIYF. The CDR3 DNA sequence: TGTGCCATCCAGGGGGCAGTAGCCTCTGGAAACACCATATATTTT.

CDR3 nucleotide sequence: TGTGCCAGCAGCCCAGGACAGGGCACCTACAATGAGCAGTTCTTC. Translating it yields CASSPGQGTYNEQFF. The J gene is TRBJ2-1, the V gene TRBV14; the match to TRBD1 covers 8 bases. V was pared by 4 bases and J by 2 bases, with 4 bases of the junction left unmatched. This CDR3 comprises 15 residues. Germline assignment: CDR1 SGHDN and CDR2 FVKESK.

The chain carries TRBV19 and TRBJ2-2; 7 bases line up with TRBD1. The V and J ends lost 9 bases and 6 bases, in that order; junction bases with no gene match: 16. Germline V gene lookup returns CDR1 LNHDA and CDR2 SQIVND (reference sequence). This CDR3 contains 16 residues. The CDR3 DNA follows: TGTGCCAGCAAGACAGGGAGTCTTCTCGTCGCCGGGGAGCTGTTTTTT. Amino acid sequence: CASKTGSLLVAGELFF.

A note on this clone: The sample has other DNA sequences that encode this CDR3 too. V usage is TRBV4-1 and J usage is TRBJ2-1, with 7 positions matching TRBD2. CDR3 length equals 15 residues. Looked up from germline, CDR1 is MGHRA and CDR2 is YSYEKL. With V trimmed by 1 base and J by 1 base, 1 base remained unmatched. The CDR3 sequence: CASSQGGGSYNEQFF. CDR3 nucleotide sequence: TGCGCCAGCAGCCAAGGGGGAGGGTCCTACAATGAGCAGTTCTTC.

The V gene is TRBV5-1, the J gene TRBJ2-7, with a tentative D call TRBD2 (6 bases). There are 15 residues in the CDR3. CDR1 is SGHRS, CDR2 YFSETQ, per germline. V lost 0 bases and J lost 4, with 14 bases in between. The CDR3 nucleotides are TGCGCCAGCAGCTTGGAGTCGGGAGTGGTATACGAGCAGTACTTC. Protein product: CASSLESGVVYEQYF.